These 10 T cell receptor beta chains were sequenced from one sample in a study of early stage breast cancer tumors. Profiling relied on immunoSEQ multiplex PCR, and the TCRdb table lists in-frame clones only, not all of them. The table shows tens of thousands of clones, with almost 85% occurring only once. Sequences were obtained from blood. These TCRs come from a person aged 50 to 59 with breast cancer.

This chain uses TRBV6-5 with TRBJ2-4; D is uncertain. Trimming pared 6 bases from V and 0 bases from J, leaving 9 bases between. The CDR3 has 14 amino acids. CDR1 and CDR2 from the germline V gene are MNHEY and SVGAGI. The CDR3 nucleotides are TGTGCCAGCAGGGTCCGTCTAGCCAAAAACATTCAGTACTTC. Protein sequence: CASRVRLAKNIQYF.

The chain's CDR3 is CASSFLSSGRGNEQFF. CDR3 bases: TGTGCCAGCAGTTTCTTGTCTAGCGGGAGGGGCAATGAGCAGTTCTTC. The chain recombines TRBV11-2 with TRBJ2-1, with TRBD2 matching 12 bases. The germline gives CDR1 SGHAT, CDR2 FQNNGV. The CDR3 sequence is 16 residues long. V dropped 6 bases and J dropped 6; count of bases not matched to a gene: 9.

The chain recombines TRBV14 with TRBJ1-4; D ambiguous. This CDR3 is built from 14 residues. From germline, CDR1 is SGHDN and CDR2 FVKESK. Between the trimmed V and J ends, which lost 2 bases and 4 bases, there was a span of 8 bases. The CDR3 DNA is TGTGCCAGCAGCCAACGGCCGAATAATGAAAAACTGTTTTTT. This codes for CASSQRPNNEKLFF.

The V call is TRBV2, the J call TRBJ1-1, with unresolved D. This CDR3 has 12 residues. Germline CDR1 is SNHLY and CDR2 is FYNNEI. Trimming took off 7 bases at V and 1 base at J, with 7 bases between the two ends. The CDR3 nucleotides are TGTGCCAGCAATCCTCCGAACACTGAAGCTTTCTTT. This sequence encodes CASNPPNTEAFF.

The chain uses TRBV14 and TRBJ1-1; no clear D gene. CDR3 length: 14 residues. CDR1 SGHDN and CDR2 FVKESK come from the germline V gene. V was cut by 2 bases and J by 1 base, with 8 bases left in between. CDR3 sequence (DNA): TGTGCCAGCAGCCAAATGGACGGGAACACTGAAGCTTTCTTT. The encoded protein is CASSQMDGNTEAFF.

DNA of the CDR3: TGTGCCAGCAGCGTATTCGACAGGGTGAACACCGGGGAGCTGTTTTTT. This codes for CASSVFDRVNTGELFF. The chain carries TRBV9 and TRBJ2-2; 7 positions agree with TRBD1. The junction had 4 bases not matched to a gene; V was cut back by 1 base and J by 1 base. The CDR3 is 16 residues long. CDR1 is SGDLS and CDR2 is YYNGEE in the germline V gene.

This clone was detected once. The chain joins TRBV5-4 to TRBJ2-5; 10 bases line up with TRBD1. CDR3 length: 14 amino acids. CDR1 and CDR2 (germline): SGHNT, YYREEE (reference sequence). V was pared by 1 base and J by 5 bases, with 2 bases of the junction left unmatched. CDR3 region: CASSLKGQGETQYF. CDR3 nucleotides: TGTGCCAGCAGCTTGAAGGGACAGGGGGAGACCCAGTACTTC. Full variable domain (missing parts from reference TRBV5-4 and TRBJ2-5): ETGVTQSPTHLIKTRGQQVTLRCSSQSGHNTVSWYQQALGQGPQFIFQYYREEENGRGNFPPRFSGLQFPNYSSELNVNALELDDSALYLCASSLKGQGETQYFGPGTRLLVL.

The chain links TRBV27 to TRBJ2-1, with 9 bases that match TRBD2. V lost 6 bases to trimming and J lost 0 bases; unmatched junction nucleotides: 6. The CDR3 loop spans 16 amino acids. Germline CDR1 MNHEY, CDR2 SMNVEV (reference sequence). The CDR3 bases are TGTGCCAGCAGACCCTCACTAGCGGGCTCCTACAATGAGCAGTTCTTC. It yields the protein CASRPSLAGSYNEQFF.

V and J are TRBV28 and TRBJ2-5; 7 nucleotides agree with TRBD2. The CDR3 loop spans 15 amino acids. CDR1 and CDR2 (germline): MDHEN, SYDVKM. Unmatched junction bases numbered 12, after V lost 7 bases and J lost 4 bases. CDR3 loop: CASTPGLGVRETQYF. The CDR3 nucleotides are TGTGCCAGCACCCCCGGACTAGGGGTGAGAGAGACCCAGTACTTC. The full variable domain, completed using reference TRBV28 and TRBJ2-5, is DVKVTQSSRYLVKRTGEKVFLECVQDMDHENMFWYRQDPGLGLRLIYFSYDVKMKEKGDIPEGYSVSREKKERFSLILESASTNQTSMYLCASTPGLGVRETQYFGPGTRLLVL.

This chain uses TRBV7-3 with TRBJ2-7; TRBD1 matches 9 bases. The CDR3 runs 14 residues. The trim removed 2 bases at V and 5 bases at J, leaving 4 bases unmatched. Germline CDR1 and CDR2: SGHTA and FQGTGA. CDR3 sequence: CASSLGTGSNEQYF. CDR3 nucleotide sequence: TGTGCCAGCAGCTTAGGGACAGGGTCCAACGAGCAGTACTTC.